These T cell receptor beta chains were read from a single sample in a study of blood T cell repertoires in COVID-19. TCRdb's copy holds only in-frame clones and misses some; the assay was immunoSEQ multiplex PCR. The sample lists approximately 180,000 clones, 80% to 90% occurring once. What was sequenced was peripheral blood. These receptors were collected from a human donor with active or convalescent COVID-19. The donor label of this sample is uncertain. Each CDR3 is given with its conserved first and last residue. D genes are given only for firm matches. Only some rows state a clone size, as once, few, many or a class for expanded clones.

CDR3 protein: CASSAPGANNEQFF
CDR3 DNA: TGCGCCAGCAGCGCGCCGGGAGCCAACAATGAGCAGTTCTTC
clone size: .
D gene: .
J gene: TRBJ2-1
V gene: TRBV5-1

CDR3 protein: CATSRDLGGSYNEQFF
CDR3 DNA: TGTGCCACCAGCAGAGATCTGGGCGGGTCATACAATGAGCAGTTCTTC
clone size: .
D gene: .
J gene: TRBJ2-1
V gene: TRBV15

CDR3 protein: CATQGQYEQYF
CDR3 DNA: TGTGCCACCCAAGGACAATACGAGCAGTACTTC
clone size: .
D gene: .
J gene: TRBJ2-7
V gene: TRBV2

CDR3 protein: CASSLPGQMPSSYEQYF
CDR3 DNA: TGTGCCAGCAGCCTCCCGGGACAGATGCCTAGCTCCTACGAGCAGTACTTC
clone size: .
D gene: TRBD1
J gene: TRBJ2-7
V gene: TRBV5-4

CDR3 protein: CASVESGADTQYF
CDR3 DNA: TGTGCCAGCGTGGAATCGGGAGCAGATACGCAGTATTTT
clone size: .
D gene: .
J gene: TRBJ2-3
V gene: TRBV5-8

CDR3 protein: CASSQGAGGTYTGELFF
CDR3 DNA: TGCGCCAGCAGCCAAGGAGCTGGGGGGACTTACACCGGGGAGCTGTTTTTT
clone size: .
D gene: .
J gene: TRBJ2-2
V gene: TRBV4-3

CDR3 protein: CASSQGRTGQPQHF
CDR3 DNA: TGTGCCAGCAGCCAAGGAAGGACGGGGCAGCCCCAGCATTTT
clone size: .
D gene: .
J gene: TRBJ1-5
V gene: TRBV4-2

CDR3 protein: CASSLVGRGNTEAFF
CDR3 DNA: TGTGCCAGCAGCTTAGTAGGAAGGGGGAACACTGAAGCTTTCTTT
clone size: .
D gene: .
J gene: TRBJ1-1
V gene: TRBV7-9

CDR3 protein: CASGTSGTITDTQYF
CDR3 DNA: TGTGCCAGCGGAACTAGCGGCACCATCACAGATACGCAGTATTTT
clone size: .
D gene: TRBD2
J gene: TRBJ2-3
V gene: TRBV5-4

CDR3 protein: CASSEGGSTDEQFF
CDR3 DNA: TGTGCCAGCAGTGAAGGCGGTAGCACGGATGAGCAGTTCTTC
clone size: once
D gene: .
J gene: TRBJ2-1
V gene: TRBV2

CDR3 protein: CASKLAGGNEQFF
CDR3 DNA: TGTGCCAGCAAACTAGCGGGAGGCAATGAGCAGTTCTTC
clone size: .
D gene: TRBD2
J gene: TRBJ2-1
V gene: TRBV28

CDR3 protein: CASSWIRGYGYTF
CDR3 DNA: TGTGCCAGCAGTTGGATTAGGGGCTATGGCTACACCTTC
clone size: few
D gene: .
J gene: TRBJ1-2
V gene: TRBV28

CDR3 protein: CASSTRQGQSSYNSPLHF
CDR3 DNA: TGTGCCAGCAGCACTCGACAGGGACAGAGCTCCTATAATTCACCCCTCCACTTT
clone size: .
D gene: TRBD1
J gene: TRBJ1-6
V gene: TRBV11-2

CDR3 protein: CSASHGAPNYGYTF
CDR3 DNA: TGCAGTGCTAGTCATGGGGCCCCTAACTATGGCTACACCTTC
clone size: .
D gene: .
J gene: TRBJ1-2
V gene: TRBV20-1

CDR3 protein: CASSLMTGGDYEQYF
CDR3 DNA: TGCGCCAGCAGCTTGATGACCGGGGGGGACTACGAGCAGTACTTC
clone size: .
D gene: TRBD2
J gene: TRBJ2-7
V gene: TRBV5-1

CDR3 protein: CASTEDRFNEKLFF
CDR3 DNA: TGTGCCAGCACTGAGGACAGGTTTAATGAAAAACTGTTTTTT
clone size: .
D gene: TRBD1
J gene: TRBJ1-4
V gene: TRBV2

CDR3 protein: CASSLDGLSSYNEQFF
CDR3 DNA: TGTGCCAGCAGCTTAGATGGACTTAGCTCCTACAATGAGCAGTTCTTC
clone size: .
D gene: .
J gene: TRBJ2-1
V gene: TRBV7-3

CDR3 protein: CASLRSSTDTQYF
CDR3 DNA: TGTGCTAGTTTACGGAGTAGCACAGATACGCAGTATTTT
clone size: .
D gene: .
J gene: TRBJ2-3
V gene: TRBV12-5

CDR3 protein: CASSSRLAGGQSEQFF
CDR3 DNA: TGTGCCAGCAGCTCCCGACTAGCGGGAGGGCAAAGCGAGCAGTTCTTC
clone size: .
D gene: TRBD2
J gene: TRBJ2-1
V gene: TRBV7-3

CDR3 protein: CASSNDGSRGGSWYF
CDR3 DNA: TGTGCCAGCAGTAACGACGGTAGTCGGGGGGGGTCGTGGTATTTT
clone size: many
D gene: TRBD2
J gene: TRBJ2-3
V gene: TRBV6-5

CDR3 protein: CASSFGRGYGYTF
CDR3 DNA: TGTGCCAGCAGTTTCGGCAGGGGCTATGGCTACACCTTC
clone size: .
D gene: .
J gene: TRBJ1-2
V gene: TRBV28

CDR3 protein: CASTQGRTADTQYF
CDR3 DNA: TGTGCCAGCACCCAGGGTCGTACCGCAGATACGCAGTATTTT
clone size: many
D gene: .
J gene: TRBJ2-3
V gene: TRBV6-6

CDR3 protein: CASSVDSASTDTQYF
CDR3 DNA: TGTGCCAGCAGCGTAGACTCTGCTAGCACAGATACGCAGTATTTT
clone size: few
D gene: .
J gene: TRBJ2-3
V gene: TRBV5-4

CDR3 protein: CASSPGGESVTEAFF
CDR3 DNA: TGCGCCAGCAGCCCCGGGGGGGAGAGCGTCACTGAAGCTTTCTTT
clone size: .
D gene: .
J gene: TRBJ1-1
V gene: TRBV5-1

CDR3 protein: CASSLAGWGGNEQFF
CDR3 DNA: TGCGCCAGCAGCTTGGCCGGGTGGGGAGGCAATGAGCAGTTCTTC
clone size: .
D gene: .
J gene: TRBJ2-1
V gene: TRBV5-1

CDR3 protein: CASSLTGHGWGYTF
CDR3 DNA: TGTGCCAGCAGTTTAACAGGTCATGGCTGGGGCTACACCTTC
clone size: .
D gene: .
J gene: TRBJ1-2
V gene: TRBV28

CDR3 protein: CASSLRQGNTGELFF
CDR3 DNA: TGCGCCAGCAGCTTAAGACAGGGGAACACCGGGGAGCTGTTTTTT
clone size: .
D gene: TRBD1
J gene: TRBJ2-2
V gene: TRBV5-1

CDR3 protein: CSASAGAVDTQYF
CDR3 DNA: TGCAGTGCTAGTGCGGGAGCGGTAGATACGCAGTATTTT
clone size: once
D gene: TRBD2
J gene: TRBJ2-3
V gene: TRBV20-1

CDR3 protein: CASSSPAVGETQYF
CDR3 DNA: TGTGCCAGCAGTTCCCCAGCGGTAGGAGAGACCCAGTACTTC
clone size: .
D gene: .
J gene: TRBJ2-5
V gene: TRBV6-6

CDR3 protein: CSARGDQPQHF
CDR3 DNA: TGCAGTGCTAGGGGAGATCAGCCCCAGCATTTT
clone size: few
D gene: .
J gene: TRBJ1-5
V gene: TRBV20-1

CDR3 protein: CASSLGVQREGCYEQYF
CDR3 DNA: TGTGCCAGCAGCTTGGGCGTCCAGCGGGAGGGCTGTTACGAGCAGTACTTC
clone size: few
D gene: TRBD2
J gene: TRBJ2-7
V gene: TRBV5-7

CDR3 protein: CASSTSGFWEKLFF
CDR3 DNA: TGCGCCAGCAGCACCTCAGGGTTCTGGGAAAAACTGTTTTTT
clone size: .
D gene: .
J gene: TRBJ1-4
V gene: TRBV5-1

CDR3 protein: CASSPAGGMNYEQYF
CDR3 DNA: TGTGCCAGCAGCCCCGCGGGCGGGATGAACTACGAGCAGTACTTC
clone size: .
D gene: .
J gene: TRBJ2-7
V gene: TRBV5-4

CDR3 protein: CASSFAQGAYNEKLFF
CDR3 DNA: TGTGCCAGCAGCTTTGCGCAGGGGGCCTACAATGAAAAACTGTTTTTT
clone size: few
D gene: TRBD1
J gene: TRBJ1-4
V gene: TRBV5-6

CDR3 protein: CASSEAGPRF
CDR3 DNA: TGTGCCAGCAGTGAAGCGGGGCCCCGGTTC
clone size: .
D gene: .
J gene: TRBJ2-7
V gene: TRBV2

CDR3 protein: CASSIRGNYGYTF
CDR3 DNA: TGTGCCAGTAGTATACGGGGGAACTATGGCTACACCTTC
clone size: .
D gene: .
J gene: TRBJ1-2
V gene: TRBV19

CDR3 protein: CASLRGGGETQYF
CDR3 DNA: TGTGCCAGCTTAAGGGGGGGTGGAGAGACCCAGTACTTC
clone size: .
D gene: .
J gene: TRBJ2-5
V gene: TRBV7-2

CDR3 protein: CASSPQSGRNEQFF
CDR3 DNA: TGTGCCAGCTCACCACAAAGCGGGAGGAATGAGCAGTTCTTC
clone size: .
D gene: TRBD2
J gene: TRBJ2-1
V gene: TRBV18

CDR3 protein: CASSQDAGGGRAFF
CDR3 DNA: TGTGCCAGCAGCCAAGATGCGGGGGGCGGCCGAGCTTTCTTT
clone size: .
D gene: .
J gene: TRBJ1-1
V gene: TRBV3-1/TRBV3-2

CDR3 protein: CASSLVTGPHTGELFF
CDR3 DNA: TGTGCCAGCAGCTTAGTTACAGGACCTCACACCGGGGAGCTGTTTTTT
clone size: .
D gene: .
J gene: TRBJ2-2
V gene: TRBV7-3

CDR3 protein: CASSVLQETQYF
CDR3 DNA: TGTGCCAGCAGTGTCCTCCAAGAGACCCAGTACTTC
clone size: .
D gene: .
J gene: TRBJ2-5
V gene: TRBV2

CDR3 protein: CASSPRTGGEFFISNEQFF
CDR3 DNA: TGCGCCAGCAGCCCGAGGACAGGGGGGGAATTTTTTATAAGTAATGAGCAGTTCTTC
clone size: .
D gene: TRBD1
J gene: TRBJ2-1
V gene: TRBV5-1

CDR3 protein: CASSSLPGLALETQYF
CDR3 DNA: TGTGCCAGCAGTTCCCTCCCGGGACTAGCCTTAGAGACCCAGTACTTC
clone size: .
D gene: TRBD2
J gene: TRBJ2-5
V gene: TRBV6-5

CDR3 protein: CASTSGPLGTGELFF
CDR3 DNA: TGTGCCAGTACTAGCGGGCCCTTGGGGACCGGGGAGCTGTTTTTT
clone size: .
D gene: TRBD2
J gene: TRBJ2-2
V gene: TRBV19

CDR3 protein: CATSRDLGSAVNEKLFF
CDR3 DNA: TGTGCCACCAGCAGAGATCTTGGGTCGGCGGTAAATGAAAAACTGTTTTTT
clone size: .
D gene: .
J gene: TRBJ1-4
V gene: TRBV15

CDR3 protein: CSVILAGGTDTQYF
CDR3 DNA: TGCAGCGTCATACTAGCGGGAGGGACAGATACGCAGTATTTT
clone size: .
D gene: TRBD2
J gene: TRBJ2-3
V gene: TRBV29-1

CDR3 protein: CASSPRTSGKGNEQFF
CDR3 DNA: TGTGCCAGCTCACCCCGGACTAGCGGGAAGGGAAATGAGCAGTTCTTC
clone size: .
D gene: TRBD2
J gene: TRBJ2-1
V gene: TRBV18

CDR3 protein: CASSFTGEDGYTF
CDR3 DNA: TGCGCCAGCAGTTTTACAGGGGAAGATGGCTACACCTTC
clone size: .
D gene: TRBD1
J gene: TRBJ1-2
V gene: TRBV5-1

CDR3 protein: CASSLLGLAGGSTDTQYF
CDR3 DNA: TGTGCCAGCAGTTTATTGGGACTAGCGGGGGGGAGCACAGATACGCAGTATTTT
clone size: .
D gene: TRBD2
J gene: TRBJ2-3
V gene: TRBV27

CDR3 protein: CASSQEWRTGGPYEQYF
CDR3 DNA: TGCGCCAGCAGCCAAGAGTGGCGGACAGGGGGACCCTACGAGCAGTACTTC
clone size: .
D gene: TRBD1
J gene: TRBJ2-7
V gene: TRBV4-1

CDR3 protein: CASSPDISGNTIYF
CDR3 DNA: TGTGCCAGCAGCCCAGATATCTCTGGAAACACCATATATTTT
clone size: .
D gene: .
J gene: TRBJ1-3
V gene: TRBV7-9

CDR3 protein: CASSPPGQINQPQHF
CDR3 DNA: TGTGCCAGCAGTCCACCGGGACAGATCAATCAGCCCCAGCATTTT
clone size: .
D gene: TRBD1
J gene: TRBJ1-5
V gene: TRBV28

CDR3 protein: CASSFALKGELFF
CDR3 DNA: TGTGCCAGCAGTTTTGCGTTAAAGGGGGAGCTGTTTTTT
clone size: once
D gene: .
J gene: TRBJ2-2
V gene: TRBV28

CDR3 protein: CASSRRGYNQPQHF
CDR3 DNA: TGTGCCAGCAGCCGCAGGGGTTACAATCAGCCCCAGCATTTT
clone size: once
D gene: .
J gene: TRBJ1-5
V gene: TRBV14

CDR3 protein: CATSDSGRFYEQYF
CDR3 DNA: TGTGCCACCAGTGACAGCGGGAGATTCTACGAGCAGTACTTC
clone size: .
D gene: TRBD2
J gene: TRBJ2-7
V gene: TRBV24-1

CDR3 protein: CASSPGGGALYNEQFF
CDR3 DNA: TGTGCCAGCAGCCCTGGCGGCGGGGCCCTCTACAATGAGCAGTTCTTC
clone size: once
D gene: .
J gene: TRBJ2-1
V gene: TRBV5-4

CDR3 protein: CASSMGQSNQPQHF
CDR3 DNA: TGTGCCAGTAGTATGGGACAGAGCAATCAGCCCCAGCATTTT
clone size: .
D gene: TRBD1
J gene: TRBJ1-5
V gene: TRBV19

CDR3 protein: CASTLPGSTDTQYF
CDR3 DNA: TGTGCCAGCACCCTTCCGGGGTCTACAGATACGCAGTATTTT
clone size: once
D gene: .
J gene: TRBJ2-3
V gene: TRBV28

CDR3 protein: CASSLLGAGDDGYTF
CDR3 DNA: TGTGCCAGCAGCCTCCTAGGGGCAGGGGACGATGGCTACACCTTC
clone size: once
D gene: .
J gene: TRBJ1-2
V gene: TRBV14